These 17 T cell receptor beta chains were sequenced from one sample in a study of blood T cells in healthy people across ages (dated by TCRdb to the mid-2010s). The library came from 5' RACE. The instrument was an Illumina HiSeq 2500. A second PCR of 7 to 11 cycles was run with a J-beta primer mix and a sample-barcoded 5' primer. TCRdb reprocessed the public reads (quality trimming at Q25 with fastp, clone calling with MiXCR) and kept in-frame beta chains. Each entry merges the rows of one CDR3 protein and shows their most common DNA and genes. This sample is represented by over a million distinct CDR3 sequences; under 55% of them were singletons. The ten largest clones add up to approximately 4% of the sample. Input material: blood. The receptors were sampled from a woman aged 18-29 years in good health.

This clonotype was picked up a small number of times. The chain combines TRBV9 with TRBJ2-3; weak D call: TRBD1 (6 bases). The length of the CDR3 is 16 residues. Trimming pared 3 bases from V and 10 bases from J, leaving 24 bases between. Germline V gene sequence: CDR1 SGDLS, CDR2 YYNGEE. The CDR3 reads CASSASPGHRSEAQYF. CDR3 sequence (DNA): TGTGCCAGCAGCGCCAGTCCGGGACATCGTTCGGAGGCGCAGTATTTT.

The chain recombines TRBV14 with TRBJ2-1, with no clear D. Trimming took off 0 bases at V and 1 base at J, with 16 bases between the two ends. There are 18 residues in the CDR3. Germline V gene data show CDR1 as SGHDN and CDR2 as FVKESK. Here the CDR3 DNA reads TGTGCCAGCAGCCAAGATCTGGCGGTGGGTTATTCCTACAATGAGCAGTTCTTC. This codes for CASSQDLAVGYSYNEQFF.

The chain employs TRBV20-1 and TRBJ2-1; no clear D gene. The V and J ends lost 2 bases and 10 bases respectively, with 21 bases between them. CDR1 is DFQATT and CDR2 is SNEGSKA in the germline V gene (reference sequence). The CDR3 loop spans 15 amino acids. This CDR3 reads CSARKGSVDSYEQFF. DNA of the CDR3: TGCAGTGCTAGAAAGGGCAGCGTAGACTCCTACGAGCAGTTCTTC.

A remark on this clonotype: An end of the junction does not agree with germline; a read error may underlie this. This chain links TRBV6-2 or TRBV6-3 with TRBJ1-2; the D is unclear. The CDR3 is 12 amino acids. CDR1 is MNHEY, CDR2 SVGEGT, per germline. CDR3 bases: TGTGCCAGCAGCAAAACGGTCTATGACTACACCTTC. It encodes CASSKTVYDYTF.

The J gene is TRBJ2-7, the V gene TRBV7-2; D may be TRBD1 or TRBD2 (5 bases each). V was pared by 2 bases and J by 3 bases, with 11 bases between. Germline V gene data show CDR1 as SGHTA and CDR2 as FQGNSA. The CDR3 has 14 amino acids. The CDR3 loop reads CASSLWGTNYEQYF. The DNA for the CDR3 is TGTGCCAGCAGCTTATGGGGGACGAACTACGAGCAGTACTTC. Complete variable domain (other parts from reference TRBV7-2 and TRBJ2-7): GAGVSQSPSNKVTEKGKDVELRCDPISGHTALYWYRQSLGQGLEFLIYFQGNSAPDKSGLPSDRFSAERTGGSVSTLTIQRTQQEDSAVYLCASSLWGTNYEQYFGPGTRLTVT.

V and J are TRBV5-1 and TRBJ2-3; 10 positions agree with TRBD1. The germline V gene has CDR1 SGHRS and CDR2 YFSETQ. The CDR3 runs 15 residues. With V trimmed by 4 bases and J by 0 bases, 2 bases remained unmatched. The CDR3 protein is CASSRQGASTDTQYF. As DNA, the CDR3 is TGCGCCAGCAGCCGACAGGGGGCCAGCACAGATACGCAGTATTTT.

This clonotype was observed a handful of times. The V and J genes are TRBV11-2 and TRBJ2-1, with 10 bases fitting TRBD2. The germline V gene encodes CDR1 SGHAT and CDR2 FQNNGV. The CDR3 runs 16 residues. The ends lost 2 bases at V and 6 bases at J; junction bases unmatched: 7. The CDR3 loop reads CASSLISGGAGNEQFF. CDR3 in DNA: TGTGCCAGCAGCTTAATAAGCGGGGGGGCAGGCAATGAGCAGTTCTTC.

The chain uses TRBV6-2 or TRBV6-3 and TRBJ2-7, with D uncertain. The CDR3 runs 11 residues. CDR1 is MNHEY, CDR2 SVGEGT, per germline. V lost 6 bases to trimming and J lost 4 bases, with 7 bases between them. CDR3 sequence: CASRKQYEQYF. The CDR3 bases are TGTGCCAGCAGGAAGCAATACGAGCAGTACTTC.

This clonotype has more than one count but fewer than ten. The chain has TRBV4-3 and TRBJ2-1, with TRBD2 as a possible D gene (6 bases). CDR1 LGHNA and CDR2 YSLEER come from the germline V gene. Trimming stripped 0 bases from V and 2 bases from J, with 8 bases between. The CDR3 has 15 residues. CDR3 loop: CASSQEKRAYNEQFF. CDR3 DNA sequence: TGCGCCAGCAGCCAAGAGAAGCGGGCCTACAATGAGCAGTTCTTC.

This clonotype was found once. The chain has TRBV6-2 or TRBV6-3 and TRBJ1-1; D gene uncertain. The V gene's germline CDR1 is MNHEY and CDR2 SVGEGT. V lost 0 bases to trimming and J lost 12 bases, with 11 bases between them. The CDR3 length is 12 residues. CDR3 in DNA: TGTGCCAGCAGTTACTCCCACCGCTCAACTTTCTTT. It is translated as CASSYSHRSTFF.

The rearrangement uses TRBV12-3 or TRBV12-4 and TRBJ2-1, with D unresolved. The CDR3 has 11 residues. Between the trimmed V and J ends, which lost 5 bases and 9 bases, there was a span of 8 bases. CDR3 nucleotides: TGTGCCAGCAGTGGAAGGGTTGAGCAGTTCTTC. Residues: CASSGRVEQFF.

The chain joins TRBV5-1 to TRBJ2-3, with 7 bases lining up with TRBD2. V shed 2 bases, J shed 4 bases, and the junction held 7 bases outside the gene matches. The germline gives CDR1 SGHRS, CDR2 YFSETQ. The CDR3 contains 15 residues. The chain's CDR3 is CASSFPQGGPDTQYF. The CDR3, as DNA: TGCGCCAGCAGCTTTCCCCAGGGAGGGCCAGATACGCAGTATTTT. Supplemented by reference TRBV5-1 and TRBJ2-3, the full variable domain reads KAGVTQTPRYLIKTRGQQVTLSCSPISGHRSVSWYQQTPGQGLQFLFEYFSETQRNKGNFPGRFSGRQFSNSRSEMNVSTLELGDSALYLCASSFPQGGPDTQYFGPGTRLTVL.

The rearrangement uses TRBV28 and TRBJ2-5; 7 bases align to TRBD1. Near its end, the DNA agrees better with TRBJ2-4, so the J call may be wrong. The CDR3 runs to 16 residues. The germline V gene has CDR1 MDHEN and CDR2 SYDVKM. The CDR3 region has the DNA TGTGCCAGCAGTTTAACAGGGGCGAACCTAAAAAACATTCAGTACTTC. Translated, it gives CASSLTGANLKNIQYF.

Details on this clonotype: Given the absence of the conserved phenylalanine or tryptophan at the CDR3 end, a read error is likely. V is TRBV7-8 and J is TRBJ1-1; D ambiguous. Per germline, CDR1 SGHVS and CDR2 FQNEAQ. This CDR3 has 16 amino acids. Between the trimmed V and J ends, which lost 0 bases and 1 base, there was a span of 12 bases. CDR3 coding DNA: TGTGCCAGCAGCTTAGCGGCAGTGATTACGAACACTGAAGCTTTCATT. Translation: CASSLAAVITNTEAFI.

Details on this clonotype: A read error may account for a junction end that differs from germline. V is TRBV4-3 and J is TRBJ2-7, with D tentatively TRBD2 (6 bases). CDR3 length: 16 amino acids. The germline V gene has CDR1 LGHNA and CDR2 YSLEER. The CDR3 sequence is CASSQGGEGSYNEQYF. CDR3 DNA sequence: TGCGCCAGTAGCCAAGGAGGGGAAGGGTCCTACAATGAGCAGTACTTC.

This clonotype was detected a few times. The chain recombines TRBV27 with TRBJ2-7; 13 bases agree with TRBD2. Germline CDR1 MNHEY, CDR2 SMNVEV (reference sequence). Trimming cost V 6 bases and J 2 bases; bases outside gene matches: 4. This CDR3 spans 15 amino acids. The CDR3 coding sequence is TGTGCCAGCAGGACCGGGACTAGCGGGACCTACGAGCAGTACTTC. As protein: CASRTGTSGTYEQYF.

CDR3 sequence reads: CASSVDGRLNQPQHF. The CDR3 coding sequence is TGTGCCAGCAGCGTAGATGGCAGATTGAATCAGCCCCAGCATTTT. The chain couples TRBV9 to TRBJ1-5; D gene ambiguous. This CDR3 contains 15 residues. V was shortened by 0 bases and J by 4 bases, with 11 bases between the two germline ends. The germline V gene encodes CDR1 SGDLS and CDR2 YYNGEE.